A single sample is the source of the 14 T cell receptor beta chains below, sequenced in a study of CD8 T cells in Susac syndrome. Random hexamers served to reverse transcribe roughly 0.5 to 1 ug RNA. TCRdb fed the immunoSEQ multiplex PCR reads into MiXCR, producing one record per CDR3 protein. The sample includes 330,000 or so distinct CDR3 sequences, about 91% of them seen just once. Input material: CD8+ T cells from PBMCs. The receptors were sampled from a human donor with multiple sclerosis.

J is TRBJ1-2 and V is TRBV7-9; 7 nucleotides match TRBD1. The CDR3 consists of 15 residues. Per germline, CDR1 SEHNR and CDR2 FQNEAQ (reference sequence). The V and J ends lost 5 bases and 7 bases, in that order; junction bases with no gene match: 13. The CDR3 protein is CASSPSTGADRGYTF. In DNA, the CDR3 is TGTGCCAGCAGCCCCAGCACAGGGGCGGACCGTGGCTACACCTTC. The complete variable domain, with remaining parts taken from reference TRBV7-9 and TRBJ1-2, reads DTGVSQNPRHKITKRGQNVTFRCDPISEHNRLYWYRQTLGQGPEFLTYFQNEAQLEKSRLLSDRFSAERPKGSFSTLEIQRTEQGDSAMYLCASSPSTGADRGYTFGSGTRLTVV.

The chain is built from TRBV4-1 and TRBJ2-1, with 8 bases lining up with TRBD2. The ends lost 1 base at V and 8 bases at J; junction bases unmatched: 7. Germline V gives CDR1 MGHRA, CDR2 YSYEKL. The CDR3 runs 15 residues. In DNA form, the CDR3 reads TGCGCCAGCAGCCAAGCGCTAGCGGGCTGGGATGAGCAGTTCTTC. It encodes CASSQALAGWDEQFF.

This chain uses TRBV5-1 with TRBJ1-2, with 7 bases fitting TRBD1. CDR1 is SGHRS, CDR2 YFSETQ, per germline. The CDR3 spans 15 residues. Germline trimming cut 2 bases from V and 3 bases from J; bases unmatched to any gene: 7. CDR3 nucleotides: TGCGCCAGCAGCTTAGGGGGCGGAAGTTACTATGGCTACACCTTC. It translates to CASSLGGGSYYGYTF.

The genes are TRBV12-3 or TRBV12-4 and TRBJ1-5; D is ambiguous. The CDR3 is 12 amino acids. Trimming cost V 6 bases and J 4 bases, with 7 bases left between them. The DNA of the CDR3 is TGTGCCAGCAGCTACGTAAATCAGCCCCAGCATTTT. It yields the protein CASSYVNQPQHF.

This clonotype occurred once. This chain links TRBV12-3 or TRBV12-4 with TRBJ2-7, with unresolved D. Trimming stripped 6 bases from V and 5 bases from J, with 8 bases between. This CDR3 has 11 residues. CDR3 DNA sequence: TGTGCCAGCAGCACCACTCACGAGCAGTACTTC. It codes for CASSTTHEQYF.

The rearrangement uses TRBV7-9 and TRBJ2-7; tentative D call: TRBD1 (5 bases). This CDR3 is 14 amino acids long. Germline CDR1 SEHNR, CDR2 FQNEAQ (reference sequence). V was cut by 4 bases and J by 0 bases, with 10 bases left in between. CDR3 in DNA: TGTGCCAGCAGCTCGGCAGGGCCCTCCTACGAGCAGTACTTC. Encoded protein: CASSSAGPSYEQYF.

J is TRBJ1-1 and V is TRBV4-2; no reliable D call. Deletions cut 0 bases from V and 6 bases from J, with 5 bases between. Germline values: CDR1 LGHNA, CDR2 YNFKEQ. The CDR3 sequence is 12 residues long. The CDR3 reads CASSQDAAEAFF. The CDR3 nucleotides are TGTGCCAGCAGCCAAGACGCGGCTGAAGCTTTCTTT.

The rearrangement uses TRBV2 and TRBJ2-3, with D unclear. Trimming took off 1 base at V and 5 bases at J, with 13 bases between the two ends. The CDR3 is 15 amino acids. The germline gives CDR1 SNHLY, CDR2 FYNNEI. The CDR3 nucleotides read TGTGCCAGCAGTGAAGGTCCCCTCGGTAGAGATACGCAGTATTTT. It encodes CASSEGPLGRDTQYF.

The chain combines TRBV4-1 with TRBJ2-7, with D perhaps matching TRBD2 (6 bases). Trimming stripped 3 bases from V and 6 bases from J, with 18 bases between. The length of the CDR3 is 15 residues. CDR1 is MGHRA and CDR2 is YSYEKL in the germline V gene. The CDR3 loop reads CASSHGTFPGSEQYF. The CDR3 DNA follows: TGCGCCAGCAGCCATGGGACTTTTCCGGGCTCCGAGCAGTACTTC.

The J gene is TRBJ2-1, the V gene TRBV2, with a possible D match to TRBD2 (7 bases). Trimming shortened V by 6 bases and J by 2 bases, and 14 bases separated the two germline ends. The CDR3 runs to 15 residues. The germline V gene has CDR1 SNHLY and CDR2 FYNNEI. Written as DNA, the CDR3 is TGTGCCAGCAGGAGGGGGGGGTCCGCCTACAATGAGCAGTTCTTC. It codes for CASRRGGSAYNEQFF.

CDR3 sequence reads: CASSLDRGRTGELFF. As DNA, the CDR3 is TGTGCCAGCAGCTTGGACAGGGGGCGAACCGGGGAGCTGTTTTTT. The chain recombines TRBV7-9 with TRBJ2-2, with TRBD1 matching over 11 bases. V was clipped by 3 bases and J by 5 bases; unmatched bases: 2. Per germline, CDR1 SEHNR and CDR2 FQNEAQ (reference sequence). This CDR3 region has 15 residues.

V usage is TRBV19 and J usage is TRBJ2-4; 7 bases are shared with TRBD1. This CDR3 has 14 residues. Trimming cost V 8 bases and J 5 bases; bases outside gene matches: 9. Germline V CDR1 and CDR2: LNHDA, SQIVND (reference sequence). The CDR3 bases are TGTGCCAGTTTCTCAAAGGGGGCGGAAAACATTCAGTACTTC. It yields the protein CASFSKGAENIQYF.

The chain recombines TRBV27 with TRBJ1-4, with D uncertain. Germline V gene data show CDR1 as MNHEY and CDR2 as SMNVEV (reference sequence). V was cut by 0 bases and J by 8 bases, with 13 bases left in between. The CDR3 consists of 15 residues. The CDR3 DNA reads TGTGCCAGCAGTTTATCGGTAGGGTTGGGCGAAAAACTGTTTTTT. Its protein is CASSLSVGLGEKLFF.

The gene calls are TRBV7-9 and TRBJ2-4; D is undetermined. Germline-derived CDR1 and CDR2 are SEHNR and FQNEAQ (reference sequence). V was cut by 2 bases and J by 5 bases, with 7 bases left in between. This CDR3 region has 13 residues. The CDR3 reads CASSLPAENIQYF. The DNA for the CDR3 is TGTGCCAGCAGCTTACCGGCAGAAAACATTCAGTACTTC.